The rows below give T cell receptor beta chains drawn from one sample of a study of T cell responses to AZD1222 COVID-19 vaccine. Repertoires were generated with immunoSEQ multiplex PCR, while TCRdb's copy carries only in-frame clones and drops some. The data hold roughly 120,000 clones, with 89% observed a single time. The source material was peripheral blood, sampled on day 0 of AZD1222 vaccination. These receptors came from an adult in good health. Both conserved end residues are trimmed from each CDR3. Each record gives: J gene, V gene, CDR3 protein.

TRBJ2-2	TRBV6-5	ASSYPQGSDTGELF
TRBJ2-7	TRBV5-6	ASSLAALATREQY
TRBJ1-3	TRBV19	ASSIAFGSSGNTIY
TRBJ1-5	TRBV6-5	ASTPQGGHQPQH
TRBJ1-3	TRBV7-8	ASSLTGGSLGNTIY
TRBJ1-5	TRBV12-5	ASGLEGGRQGFQPQH
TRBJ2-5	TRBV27	ASSPTGSQETQY
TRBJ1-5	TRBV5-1	ASSLSSGVQPQH
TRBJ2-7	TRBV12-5	ASGLVWNHEQY
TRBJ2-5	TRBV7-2	ASSLNSPLAEETQY
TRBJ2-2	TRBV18	ASSLAETPTGELF
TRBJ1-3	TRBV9	ASSVEGGLYSGNTIY
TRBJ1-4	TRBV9	ASSVVSNGEKLF
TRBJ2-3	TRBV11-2	ASSHMVGAGY
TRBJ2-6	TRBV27	ASAPFSGANVLT
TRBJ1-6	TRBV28	ASRTPRTGRGSPLH
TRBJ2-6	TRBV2	ASSTDRVGANVLT
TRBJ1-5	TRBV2	ASSARSYQPQH
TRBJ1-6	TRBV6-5	ASTGGGPYNSPLH
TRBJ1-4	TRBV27	ASSLLGQGDEKLF
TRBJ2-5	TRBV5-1	ASSTTGSETQY
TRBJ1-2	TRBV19	ASSAVGQGHYGYT
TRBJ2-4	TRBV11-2	ASSLLTGGNIQY
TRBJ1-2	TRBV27	ASSLWADPNYGYT
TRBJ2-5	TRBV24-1	ATQRRQGGPETQY
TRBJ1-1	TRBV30	ARTETNTEAF
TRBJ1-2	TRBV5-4	ASSLGEGAAYGYT
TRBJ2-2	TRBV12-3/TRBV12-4	ASKKDHTGELF
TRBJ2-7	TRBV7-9	ASSQIGGAPHEQY